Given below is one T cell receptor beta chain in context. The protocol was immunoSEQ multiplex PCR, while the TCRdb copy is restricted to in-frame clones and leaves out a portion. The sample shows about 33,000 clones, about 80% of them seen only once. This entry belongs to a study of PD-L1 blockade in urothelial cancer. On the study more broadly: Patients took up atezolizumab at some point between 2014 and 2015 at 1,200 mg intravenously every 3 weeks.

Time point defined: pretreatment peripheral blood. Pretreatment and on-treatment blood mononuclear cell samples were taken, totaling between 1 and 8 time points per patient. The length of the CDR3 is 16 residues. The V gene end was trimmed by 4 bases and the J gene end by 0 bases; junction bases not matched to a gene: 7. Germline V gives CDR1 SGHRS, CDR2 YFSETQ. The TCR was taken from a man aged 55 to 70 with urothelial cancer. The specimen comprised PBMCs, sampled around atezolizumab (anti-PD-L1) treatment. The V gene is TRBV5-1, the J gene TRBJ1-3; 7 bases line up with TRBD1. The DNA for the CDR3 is TGCGCCAGCAGCGAGGGACAGTTTGGCTCTGGAAACACCATATATTTT. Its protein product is CASSEGQFGSGNTIYF.